The rows below give T cell receptor beta chains drawn from one sample of a study of blood T cells in healthy people across ages. TCRdb ran MiXCR on the 5' RACE reads and lists one entry per CDR3 protein. The data show about 970,000 distinct CDR3 sequences, 51% seen once. Sequenced input: blood. These receptors were obtained from an older woman in good health. Each CDR3 is given with its conserved first and last residue. A D gene is named only where the DNA matches it firmly. Clone size appears in some rows only: once, few, many, or a class for an expanded clone.

-	-	TRBJ2-1	TRBV29-1	CSVRRAGFNEQFF	TGCAGCGTACGGAGGGCCGGGTTCAATGAGCAGTTCTTC
-	TRBD2	TRBJ2-3	TRBV4-1	CASSQGLAGGSTDTQYF	TGCGCCAGCAGCCAGGGACTAGCGGGAGGGAGCACAGATACGCAGTATTTT
few	TRBD1	TRBJ2-7	TRBV2	CANLNRGFGVVQYF	TGTGCCAACTTGAACAGGGGATTCGGAGTAGTCCAGTACTTC
few	-	TRBJ2-6	TRBV6-1	CASKRGAGANVLTF	TGTGCCAGCAAACGGGGGGCCGGGGCCAACGTCCTGACTTTC
-	-	TRBJ2-3	TRBV10-3	CAVSRGTDSDTQYF	TGTGCCGTTTCCCGCGGGACTGATTCAGATACGCAGTATTTT
few	TRBD1	TRBJ2-7	TRBV20-1	CSAPGDRNYEQYF	TGCAGTGCTCCCGGGGACAGGAACTACGAGCAGTACTTC
-	-	TRBJ1-2	TRBV6-5	CASSPRVLNYGYTF	TGTGCCAGCAGTCCCAGAGTCCTTAACTATGGCTACACCTTC
many	-	TRBJ2-7	TRBV9	CASSVSGALGEEQYF	TGTGCCAGCAGCGTATCAGGGGCGCTTGGGGAAGAGCAGTACTTC
-	-	TRBJ2-7	TRBV3-1	CASSRTIYEQYF	TGTGCCAGCAGCCGGACGATCTACGAGCAGTACTTC
-	-	TRBJ2-7	TRBV6-2/TRBV6-3	CASSDSMGGYEQYF	TGTGCCAGCAGTGACTCGATGGGGGGCTACGAGCAGTACTTC
once	TRBD1	TRBJ1-4	TRBV28	CASSLRDRGYEKLFF	TGTGCCAGCAGTTTACGGGACAGGGGCTATGAAAAACTGTTTTTT
-	TRBD1	TRBJ1-2	TRBV12-3/TRBV12-4	CASSSGRDREHTF	TGTGCCAGCAGTTCGGGCCGGGACAGGGAACACACCTTC
-	-	TRBJ2-3	TRBV7-2	CASSWKASTDTQYF	TGTGCCAGCAGCTGGAAGGCTAGCACAGATACGCAGTATTTT
-	-	TRBJ1-5	TRBV3-1	CASSRQRDQPQHF	TGTGCCAGCAGCCGGCAAAGGGACCAGCCCCAGCATTTT
-	TRBD1	TRBJ2-2	TRBV14	CASNRQGADIGELFF	TGTGCCAGCAACCGACAGGGGGCCGATATCGGGGAGCTGTTTTTT
-	-	TRBJ2-1	TRBV6-2/TRBV6-3	CASSYAAGPYNEQFF	TGTGCCAGCAGTTACGCCGCGGGGCCCTACAATGAGCAGTTCTTC
-	TRBD2	TRBJ2-3	TRBV20-1	CSARTSGRGVTQYF	TGCAGTGCTAGGACTAGCGGGAGAGGTGTTACGCAGTATTTT
-	-	TRBJ2-3	TRBV29-1	CSVEVVADTQYF	TGCAGCGTTGAAGTAGTGGCAGATACGCAGTATTTT
once	TRBD2	TRBJ2-1	TRBV14	CASSQQTSGMRGPYNEQFF	TGTGCCAGCAGCCAACAGACTAGCGGGATGAGAGGCCCCTACAATGAGCAGTTCTTC
few	TRBD1	TRBJ1-4	TRBV4-3	CASSKTGVSNEKLFF	TGCGCCAGCAGCAAAACAGGGGTATCAAATGAAAAACTGTTTTTT
few	-	TRBJ2-5	TRBV28	CASSPSRETQYF	TGTGCCAGCAGTCCTAGTCGAGAGACCCAGTACTTC
few	-	TRBJ2-7	TRBV15	CATSRVRGSEQYF	TGTGCCACCAGCAGAGTTCGGGGATCCGAGCAGTACTTC
-	-	TRBJ2-7	TRBV5-1	CASSLEAPVSYEQYF	TGCGCCAGCAGCTTGGAAGCCCCGGTCAGTTACGAGCAGTACTTC
-	-	TRBJ2-3	TRBV28	CASSLDPTGTTDTQYF	TGTGCCAGCAGTTTAGACCCAACGGGTACCACAGATACGCAGTATTTT
-	-	TRBJ1-2	TRBV12-3/TRBV12-4	CARSFPRENGYGYTF	TGTGCCCGCAGTTTCCCCAGGGAGAACGGCTATGGCTACACCTTC